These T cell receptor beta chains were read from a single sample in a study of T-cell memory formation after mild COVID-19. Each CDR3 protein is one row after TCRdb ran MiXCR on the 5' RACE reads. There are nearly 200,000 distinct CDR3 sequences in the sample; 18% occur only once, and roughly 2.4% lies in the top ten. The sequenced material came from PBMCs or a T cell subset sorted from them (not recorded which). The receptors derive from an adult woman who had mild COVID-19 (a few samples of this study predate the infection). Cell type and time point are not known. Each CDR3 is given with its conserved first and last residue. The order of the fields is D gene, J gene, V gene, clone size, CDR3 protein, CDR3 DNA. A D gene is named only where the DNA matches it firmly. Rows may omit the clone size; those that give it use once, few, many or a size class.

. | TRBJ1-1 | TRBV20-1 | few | CSVKRYQGNTEAFF | TGCAGTGTCAAGAGGTATCAGGGGAACACTGAAGCTTTCTTT
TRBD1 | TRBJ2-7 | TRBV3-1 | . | CASSQNSAGGEQYF | TGTGCCAGCAGCCAGAATAGCGCAGGGGGCGAGCAGTACTTC
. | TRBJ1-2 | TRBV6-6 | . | CASSRQEGTYGYTF | TGTGCCAGCAGCCGACAAGAGGGTACCTATGGCTACACCTTC
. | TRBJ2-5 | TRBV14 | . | CASSLFGETQYF | TGTGCCAGCAGCCTCTTTGGGGAGACCCAGTACTTC
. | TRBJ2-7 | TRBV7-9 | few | CASSFIGEQYF | TGTGCCAGCAGCTTTATTGGCGAGCAGTACTTC
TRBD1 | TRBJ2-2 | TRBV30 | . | CAWSSQGPGELYF | TGTGCCTGGAGTTCACAGGGGCCCGGGGAGCTGTATTTT
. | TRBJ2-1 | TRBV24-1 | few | CATSDERGPGTNEQFF | TGTGCCACCAGTGATGAACGGGGGCCAGGAACCAATGAGCAGTTCTTC
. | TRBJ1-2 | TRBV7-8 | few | CASSLARGGLPNGYTF | TGTGCCAGCAGCTTAGCGAGGGGGGGCCTTCCGAATGGCTACACCTTC
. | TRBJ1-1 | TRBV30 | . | CAWSVRARANTEAFF | TGTGCCTGGAGTGTACGTGCGCGGGCGAACACTGAAGCTTTCTTT
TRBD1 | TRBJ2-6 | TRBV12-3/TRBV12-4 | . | CASSMRQGLASRRPGANVLTF | TGTGCCAGCAGTATGCGACAGGGCCTCGCTTCGAGGCGCCCTGGGGCCAACGTCCTGACTTTC
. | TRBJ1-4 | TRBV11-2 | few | CASSLGPGHWAEKLFF | TGTGCCAGCAGCTTAGGCCCGGGACATTGGGCGGAAAAACTGTTTTTT
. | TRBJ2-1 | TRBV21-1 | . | CASNRPGLASRSEQFF | TGTGCCAGCAATCGGCCGGGACTAGCATCGCGCAGTGAGCAGTTCTTC
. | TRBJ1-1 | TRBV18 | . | CASSPDPYTEAFF | TGTGCCAGCTCACCTGATCCCTACACTGAAGCTTTCTTT
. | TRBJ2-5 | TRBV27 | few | CASSLNGPLYQETQYF | TGTGCCAGCAGTTTAAACGGGCCCCTGTACCAAGAGACCCAGTACTTC
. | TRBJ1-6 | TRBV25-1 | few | CASSDIRTGSYNSPLHF | TGTGCCAGCAGTGACATAAGGACCGGCTCCTATAATTCACCCCTCCACTTT
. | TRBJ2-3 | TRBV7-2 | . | CASSLSSPSRGTQYF | TGTGCCAGCAGCTTATCATCTCCTAGCAGGGGTACGCAGTATTTT
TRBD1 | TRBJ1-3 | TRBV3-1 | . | CASSQSYDRGVGNTIYF | TGTGCCAGCAGCCAGTCTTACGACAGGGGTGTTGGAAACACCATATATTTT
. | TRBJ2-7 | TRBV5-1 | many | CASSRGYEQYF | TGCGCCAGCAGCAGGGGCTACGAGCAGTACTTC
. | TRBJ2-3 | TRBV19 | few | CASKTRPTDTQYF | TGTGCCAGTAAGACCAGGCCCACAGATACGCAGTATTTT
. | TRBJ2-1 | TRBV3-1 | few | CASSQDGRNEQFF | TGTGCCAGCAGCCAAGATGGGCGCAATGAGCAGTTCTTC
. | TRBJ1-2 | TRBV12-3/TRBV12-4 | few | CASSDFYGYTF | TGTGCCAGCAGCGACTTCTATGGCTACACCTTC
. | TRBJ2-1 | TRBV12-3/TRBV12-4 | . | CASSLAMRTNEQFF | TGTGCCAGCAGTTTAGCGATGCGGACGAATGAGCAGTTCTTC
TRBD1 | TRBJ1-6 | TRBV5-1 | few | CASSRDSNSPLHF | TGCGCCAGCAGCCGGGACAGTAATTCACCCCTCCACTTT
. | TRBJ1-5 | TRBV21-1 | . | CASSNGGGNQPQHF | TGTGCCAGCAGCAACGGGGGAGGCAATCAGCCCCAGCATTTT
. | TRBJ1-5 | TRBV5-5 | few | CASSRGSSQPQHF | TGTGCCAGCAGCAGGGGGTCGAGTCAGCCCCAGCATTTT
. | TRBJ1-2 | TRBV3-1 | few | CASSTDNYGYTF | TGTGCCAGCAGCACAGATAACTATGGCTACACCTTC
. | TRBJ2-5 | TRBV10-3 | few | CAISESWETQYF | TGTGCCATCAGTGAGTCGTGGGAGACCCAGTACTTC
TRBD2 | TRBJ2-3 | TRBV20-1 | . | CSARDRVTSGRPTEYF | TGCAGTGCTAGAGATCGGGTAACTAGCGGACGCCCGACAGAGTATTTT
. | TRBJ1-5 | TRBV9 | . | CATTDSILGRASQPQHF | TGTGCCACCACGGACAGTATCTTAGGTAGAGCGAGTCAGCCCCAGCATTTT
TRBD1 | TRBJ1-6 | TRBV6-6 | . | CASSVGTVHSPLHF | TGTGCCAGCAGTGTCGGGACAGTACATTCACCCCTCCACTTT
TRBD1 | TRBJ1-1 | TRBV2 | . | CASSGTGVFEAFF | TGTGCCAGCAGTGGGACAGGCGTATTTGAAGCTTTCTTT
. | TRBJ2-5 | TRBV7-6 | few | CASSLGDLETQYF | TGTGCCAGCAGCTTAGGGGATCTAGAGACCCAGTACTTC
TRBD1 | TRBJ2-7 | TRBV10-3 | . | CAISESIRGEQYF | TGTGCCATCAGTGAGTCGATCAGGGGGGAGCAGTACTTC
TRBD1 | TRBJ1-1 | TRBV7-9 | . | CASSTSRGNEAFF | TGTGCCAGCAGCACATCCAGGGGGAATGAAGCTTTCTTT
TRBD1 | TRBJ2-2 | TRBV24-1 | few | CATRSTGTGGTGELFF | TGTGCCACCAGAAGTACCGGGACAGGGGGCACCGGGGAGCTGTTTTTT
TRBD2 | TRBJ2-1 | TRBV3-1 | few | CASSPGGTSGYNEQFF | TGTGCCAGCAGCCCTGGCGGGACTAGCGGATACAATGAGCAGTTCTTC
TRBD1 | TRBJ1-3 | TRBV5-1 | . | CASSDDRAGGNTIYF | TGCGCCAGCAGCGACGACAGGGCGGGCGGAAACACCATATATTTT